This TCR beta chain was found in a study of control samples from healthy donors and cancer patients. Repertoires were generated with immunoSEQ multiplex PCR, while TCRdb's copy carries only in-frame clones and drops some. The sample has approximately 160,000 clones, 75% to 95% seen once. The sequencing input was blood. The receptor was isolated from a woman aged 40 to 50 in good health.

The CDR3 spells CASTSSGQVNYGYTF. In DNA form, the CDR3 reads TGTGCCAGCACCTCCTCTGGACAGGTTAACTATGGCTACACCTTC. The chain has TRBV7-9 and TRBJ1-2, with 7 bases identical to TRBD1. This CDR3 spans 15 amino acids. Unmatched junction bases numbered 9, after V lost 7 bases and J lost 1 base. Germline lookup yields CDR1 SEHNR and CDR2 FQNEAQ (reference sequence).